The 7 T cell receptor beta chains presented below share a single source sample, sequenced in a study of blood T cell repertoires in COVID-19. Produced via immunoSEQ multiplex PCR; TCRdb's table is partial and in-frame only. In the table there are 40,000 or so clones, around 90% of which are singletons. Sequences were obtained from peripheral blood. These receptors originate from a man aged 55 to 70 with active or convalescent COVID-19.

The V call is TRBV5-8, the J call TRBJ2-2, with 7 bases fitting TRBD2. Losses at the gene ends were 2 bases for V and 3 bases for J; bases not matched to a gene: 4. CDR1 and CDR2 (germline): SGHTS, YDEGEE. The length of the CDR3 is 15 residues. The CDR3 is CASSLGTTDTGELFF. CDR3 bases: TGTGCCAGCAGCTTAGGGACTACTGACACCGGGGAGCTGTTTTTT.

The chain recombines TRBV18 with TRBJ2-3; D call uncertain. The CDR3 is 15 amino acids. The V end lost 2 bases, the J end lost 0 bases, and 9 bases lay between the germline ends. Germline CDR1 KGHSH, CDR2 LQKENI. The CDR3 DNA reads TGTGCCAGCTCACCAATCCCCTCTAGCACAGATACGCAGTATTTT. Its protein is CASSPIPSSTDTQYF. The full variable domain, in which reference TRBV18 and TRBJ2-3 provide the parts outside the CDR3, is NAGVMQNPRHLVRRRGQEARLRCSPMKGHSHVYWYRQLPEEGLKFMVYLQKENIIDESGMPKERFSAEFPKEGPSILRIQQVVRGDSAAYFCASSPIPSSTDTQYFGPGTRLTVL.

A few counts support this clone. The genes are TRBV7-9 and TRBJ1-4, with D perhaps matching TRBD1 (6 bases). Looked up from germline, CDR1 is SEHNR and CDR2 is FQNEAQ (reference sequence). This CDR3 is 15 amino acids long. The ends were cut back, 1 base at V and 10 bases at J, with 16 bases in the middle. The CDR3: CASSLGQVKEGKLFF. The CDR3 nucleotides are TGTGCCAGCAGCTTAGGACAGGTGAAAGAAGGAAAACTGTTTTTT.

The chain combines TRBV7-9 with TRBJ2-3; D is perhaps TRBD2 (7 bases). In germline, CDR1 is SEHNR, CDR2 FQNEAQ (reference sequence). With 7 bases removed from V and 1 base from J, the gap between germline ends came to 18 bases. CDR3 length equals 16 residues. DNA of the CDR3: TGTGCCAGCAAACCACCCAGGGAGGGGGGCACAGATACGCAGTATTTT. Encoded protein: CASKPPREGGTDTQYF. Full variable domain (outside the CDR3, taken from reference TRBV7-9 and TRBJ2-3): DTGVSQNPRHKITKRGQNVTFRCDPISEHNRLYWYRQTLGQGPEFLTYFQNEAQLEKSRLLSDRFSAERPKGSFSTLEIQRTEQGDSAMYLCASKPPREGGTDTQYFGPGTRLTVL.

Here the CDR3 reads CASRTGTNPGELFF. The CDR3 coding sequence is TGTGCCAGCAGGACCGGGACAAACCCCGGGGAGCTGTTTTTT. This chain uses TRBV6-5 with TRBJ2-2, with D possibly matching TRBD1 (6 bases). The V gene's germline CDR1 is MNHEY and CDR2 SVGAGI. V shed 6 bases and J shed 6 bases, with 14 bases lying between them. The CDR3 contains 14 residues.

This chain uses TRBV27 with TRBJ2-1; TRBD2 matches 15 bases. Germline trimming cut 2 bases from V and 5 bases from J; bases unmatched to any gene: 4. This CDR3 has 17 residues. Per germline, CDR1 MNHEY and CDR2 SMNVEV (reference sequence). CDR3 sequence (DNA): TGTGCCAGCAGTTTACGGGGGACTAGCGGGAGGAACAATGAGCAGTTCTTC. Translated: CASSLRGTSGRNNEQFF.

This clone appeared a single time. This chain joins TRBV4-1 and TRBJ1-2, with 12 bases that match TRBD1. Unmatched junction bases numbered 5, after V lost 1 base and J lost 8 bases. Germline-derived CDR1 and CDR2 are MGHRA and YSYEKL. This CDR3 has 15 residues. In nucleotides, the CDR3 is TGCGCCAGCAGCCAAGTCGGGACAGGGGGCGAGGGCTACACCTTC. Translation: CASSQVGTGGEGYTF.